This TCR beta chain was recorded in a study of blood T cell repertoires in COVID-19. Study details: Sample material is recorded as cDNA or gDNA derived from T cells, B-cell-depleted T cells, or PBMCs.

Per germline, CDR1 SGHRS and CDR2 YFSETQ. The CDR3 runs to 15 residues. V gave up 7 bases and J gave up 8 bases; unmatched junction bases: 11. Patients of the Seattle cohort, enrolled during active infection, were followed longitudinally. In the authors' workflow: From reference gene primer amplification, estimates of nucleated cell counts were derived. The repertoire was sequenced with immunoSEQ multiplex PCR; TCRdb's copy has only in-frame clones and lacks some. That table gives V, J and clone size, and the DNA gave D and trimming. The table includes 360,000 or so clones, about nine tenths detected once.

This receptor was obtained from a woman in her fifties or sixties with COVID-19, enrolled during active disease. The chain is built from TRBV5-1 and TRBJ1-4, with 10 positions matching TRBD1. Specimen: peripheral blood. The CDR3 DNA is TGCGCCAGCGCCTCATCAGGGGACAGGGGAGAAAAACTGTTTTTT. Its protein is CASASSGDRGEKLFF.